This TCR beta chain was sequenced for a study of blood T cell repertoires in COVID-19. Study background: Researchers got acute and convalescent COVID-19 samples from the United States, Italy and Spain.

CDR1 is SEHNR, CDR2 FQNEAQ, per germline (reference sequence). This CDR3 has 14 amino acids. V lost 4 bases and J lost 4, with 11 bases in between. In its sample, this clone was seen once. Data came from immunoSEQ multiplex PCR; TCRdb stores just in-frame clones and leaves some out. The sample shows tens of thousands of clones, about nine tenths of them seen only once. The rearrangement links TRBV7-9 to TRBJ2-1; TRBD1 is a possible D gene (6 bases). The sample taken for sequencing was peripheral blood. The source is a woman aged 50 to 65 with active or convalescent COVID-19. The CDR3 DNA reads TGTGCCAGCAGCTCTTCTACAGGGTACAATGAGCAGTTCTTC. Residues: CASSSSTGYNEQFF.